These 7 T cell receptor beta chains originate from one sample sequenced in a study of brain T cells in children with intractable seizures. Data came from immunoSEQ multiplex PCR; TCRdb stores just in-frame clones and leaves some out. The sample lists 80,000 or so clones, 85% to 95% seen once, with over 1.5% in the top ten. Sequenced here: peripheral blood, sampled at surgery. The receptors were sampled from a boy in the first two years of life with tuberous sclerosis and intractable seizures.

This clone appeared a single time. This CDR3 reads CAWTDTRAFF. CDR3 coding DNA: TGTGCCTGGACCGATACCAGAGCTTTCTTT. The chain recombines TRBV30 with TRBJ1-1; unclear D gene. Trimming left V 4 bases short and J 10 bases short, with 10 bases between. The CDR3 is made up of 10 amino acids. The germline CDR1 and CDR2 sequences are GTSNPN and SVGIG (reference sequence).

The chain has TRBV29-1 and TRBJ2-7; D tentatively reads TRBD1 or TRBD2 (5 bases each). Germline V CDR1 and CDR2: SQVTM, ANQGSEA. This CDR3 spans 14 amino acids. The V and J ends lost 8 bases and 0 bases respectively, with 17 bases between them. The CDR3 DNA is TGCAGCTTTTCCATAGGGGAGAGCTCCTACGAGCAGTACTTC. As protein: CSFSIGESSYEQYF.

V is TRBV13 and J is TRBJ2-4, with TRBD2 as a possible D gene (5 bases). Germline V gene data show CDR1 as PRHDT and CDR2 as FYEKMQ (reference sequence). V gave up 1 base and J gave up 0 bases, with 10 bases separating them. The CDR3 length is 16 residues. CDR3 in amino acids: CASSLEGGLAKNIQYF. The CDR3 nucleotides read TGTGCCAGCAGCTTAGAGGGCGGGCTAGCCAAAAACATTCAGTACTTC.

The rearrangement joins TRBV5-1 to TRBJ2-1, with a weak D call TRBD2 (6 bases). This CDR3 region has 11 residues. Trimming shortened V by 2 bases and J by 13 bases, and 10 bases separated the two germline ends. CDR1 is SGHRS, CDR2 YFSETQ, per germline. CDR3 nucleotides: TGCGCCAGCAGCTTTTCGGGACTTCAGTTCTTC. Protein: CASSFSGLQFF.

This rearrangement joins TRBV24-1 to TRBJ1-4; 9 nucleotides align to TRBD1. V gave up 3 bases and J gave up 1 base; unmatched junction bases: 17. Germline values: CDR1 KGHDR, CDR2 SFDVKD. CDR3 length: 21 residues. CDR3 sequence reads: CATSDTNRGRTTVLTNEKLFF. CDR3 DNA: TGTGCCACCAGTGATACAAACAGGGGGCGAACGACTGTCCTAACTAATGAAAAACTGTTTTTT.

The CDR3 sequence: CAISAEGVDTEAFF. The CDR3 region has the DNA TGTGCCATCAGTGCGGAGGGGGTCGACACTGAAGCTTTCTTT. The chain uses TRBV10-3 and TRBJ1-1, with D possibly being TRBD1 (6 bases). The CDR3 length is 14 residues. Germline V gene sequence: CDR1 ENHRY, CDR2 SYGVKD. V lost 4 bases and J 3 bases, leaving 12 bases between the germline ends.

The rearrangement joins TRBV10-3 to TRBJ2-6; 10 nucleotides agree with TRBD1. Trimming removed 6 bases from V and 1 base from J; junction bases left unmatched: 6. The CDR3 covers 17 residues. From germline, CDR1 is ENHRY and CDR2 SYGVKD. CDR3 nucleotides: TGTGCCATCAGAGCGGGACAGGGGTTTTCTGGGGCCAACGTCCTGACTTTC. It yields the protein CAIRAGQGFSGANVLTF.